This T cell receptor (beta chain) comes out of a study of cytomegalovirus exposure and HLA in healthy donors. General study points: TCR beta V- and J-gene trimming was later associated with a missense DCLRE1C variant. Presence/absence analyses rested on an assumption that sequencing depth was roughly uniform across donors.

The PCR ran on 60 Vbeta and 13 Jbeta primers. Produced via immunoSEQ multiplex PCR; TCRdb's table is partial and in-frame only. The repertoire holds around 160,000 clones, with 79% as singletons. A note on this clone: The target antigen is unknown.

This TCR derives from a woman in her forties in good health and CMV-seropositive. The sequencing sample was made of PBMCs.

CDR3 region: CASSRKESGTVFSYEQYF. Written as DNA, the CDR3 is TGCGCCAGCAGCCGTAAGGAATCCGGGACAGTCTTTTCCTACGAGCAGTACTTC. The chain recombines TRBV5-1 with TRBJ2-7; 7 bases align to TRBD1. J lost 1 base, V lost 4 bases, and 17 bases had no gene match. The CDR3 has 18 amino acids. Germline V gene sequence: CDR1 SGHRS, CDR2 YFSETQ.